The 14 T cell receptor beta chains given below trace back to one sample, sequenced in a study of immune characterization of retroperitoneal liposarcoma. TCRdb analysed the PCR reads with MiXCR anew, one entry per CDR3 protein. Of approximately 10,000 distinct CDR3 sequences listed, over 25% were seen once; the top ten hold approximately 19%. The sample was blood. The origin of the receptors is a male donor with retroperitoneal liposarcoma.

This clonotype occurred a few times. The rearrangement links TRBV9 to TRBJ2-2; 7 nucleotides line up with TRBD1. Germline values: CDR1 SGDLS, CDR2 YYNGEE. J gave up 1 base and V 0 bases, and 6 bases lay outside the gene matches. The CDR3 has 17 residues. The CDR3 nucleotides read TGTGCCAGCAGCGTAGCTACGCAGGGGGAGAACACCGGGGAGCTGTTTTTT. This encodes CASSVATQGENTGELFF.

This clonotype was detected ten times or more. The chain links TRBV6-1 to TRBJ2-1, with unresolved D. This CDR3 has 13 amino acids. V lost 8 bases, J lost 6 bases, and 14 bases lay in between. In germline, CDR1 is MNHNS, CDR2 SASEGT. The CDR3 sequence is CASVRPASNEQFF. DNA for the CDR3: TGTGCCAGCGTGAGACCAGCTTCCAATGAGCAGTTCTTC.

This clonotype was found a few times. The chain links TRBV6-5 to TRBJ2-3; 9 bases align to TRBD2. The CDR3 is 18 residues long. Germline-derived CDR1 and CDR2 are MNHEY and SVGAGI. V shed 7 bases and J 0 bases; nucleotides not matched to a gene: 14. This CDR3 reads CASTHGHSGGKSTDTQYF. CDR3 nucleotides: TGTGCCAGCACCCACGGGCACAGCGGGGGGAAGAGCACAGATACGCAGTATTTT.

This clonotype was detected ten times or more. This chain uses TRBV6-1 with TRBJ2-3; 10 bases are shared with TRBD1. The CDR3 length is 15 residues. Trimming cost V 6 bases and J 6 bases; bases outside gene matches: 9. Per germline, CDR1 MNHNS and CDR2 SASEGT. The chain's CDR3 is CASRGQTGGWDTQYF. CDR3 in DNA: TGTGCCAGCAGGGGACAGACAGGGGGCTGGGATACGCAGTATTTT.

This clonotype ranks as medium-sized. The rearrangement links TRBV4-1 to TRBJ2-5, with D uncertain. CDR3 length equals 15 residues. V was pared by 6 bases and J by 4 bases, with 18 bases between. Per germline, CDR1 MGHRA and CDR2 YSYEKL. The DNA for the CDR3 is TGCGCCAGCAGTCCGACGGCTAGATCGGGAGAGACCCAGTACTTC. It specifies CASSPTARSGETQYF.

The J gene is TRBJ2-2, the V gene TRBV6-6; TRBD1 is a possible D gene (6 bases). In germline, CDR1 is MNHNY, CDR2 SVGAGI (reference sequence). The V gene lost 7 bases and the J gene lost 1 base, with 19 bases spanning the gap. The CDR3 length is 17 residues. This CDR3 reads CASTDFTLRGNTGELFF. The CDR3 DNA reads TGTGCCAGCACCGACTTTACCCTCAGGGGGAACACCGGGGAGCTGTTTTTT.

The V and J genes are TRBV6-1 and TRBJ2-2; tentatively, D is TRBD2 (5 bases). The V gene lost 5 bases and the J gene lost 5 bases, with 9 bases spanning the gap. Germline CDR1 reads MNHNS; CDR2 reads SASEGT. The CDR3 is 13 residues long. In nucleotides, the CDR3 is TGTGCCAGCAGTCCCGGGGATACCGGGGAGCTGTTTTTT. It codes for CASSPGDTGELFF.

Ten or more counts support this clonotype. The chain couples TRBV6-1 to TRBJ2-2, with 7 bases identical to TRBD1. The length of the CDR3 is 14 residues. Trimming cost V 6 bases and J 2 bases; bases outside gene matches: 3. Germline-derived CDR1 and CDR2 are MNHNS and SASEGT. The CDR3 nucleotides read TGTGCCAGCAGGAGGGACAGCAACACCGGGGAGCTGTTTTTT. The encoded protein is CASRRDSNTGELFF.

This clonotype was observed many times. The chain couples TRBV4-2 to TRBJ1-5; D is uncertain. CDR1 and CDR2 (germline): LGHNA, YNFKEQ. Trimming took off 1 base at V and 1 base at J, with 11 bases between the two ends. The CDR3 consists of 16 residues. CDR3 in DNA: TGTGCCAGCAGCCAAGGCGGCCAGTTCAGCAATCAGCCCCAGCATTTT. As protein: CASSQGGQFSNQPQHF.

The table lists this clonotype with a few counts. The genes are TRBV7-6 and TRBJ2-1; D is uncertain. The DNA end is a closer match to TRBJ2-5, so the J assignment may be wrong. The CDR3 has 15 residues. Germline V CDR1 and CDR2: SGHVS, FNYEAQ. CDR3 coding DNA: TGTGCCAGCAGCCCATACGGACCGCGAGACGGGACCCAGTACTTC. Its translation is CASSPYGPRDGTQYF.

This clonotype was detected only a few times. This rearrangement joins TRBV6-6 to TRBJ2-1, with 15 bases lining up with TRBD2. This CDR3 has 18 residues. Germline CDR1 MNHNY, CDR2 SVGAGI (reference sequence). After removal of 2 bases from V and 6 bases from J, the junction contained 8 bases not matched to a gene. The CDR3 sequence is CASSYKGLAGGLGNEQFF. The CDR3 region has the DNA TGTGCCAGCAGTTACAAAGGACTAGCGGGGGGGCTGGGCAATGAGCAGTTCTTC.

V usage is TRBV12-3 or TRBV12-4 and J usage is TRBJ1-1, with 7 bases identical to TRBD1. This CDR3 has 15 residues. J gave up 4 bases and V 7 bases, and 12 bases lay outside the gene matches. Written as DNA, the CDR3 is TGTGCCAGCACCCCGGGGGACAGCGGAGGCACTGAAGCTTTCTTT. Translated, it gives CASTPGDSGGTEAFF.

The CDR3 protein is CASSHLLDPSTYEQYF. For the CDR3, the DNA is TGCGCCAGCAGCCACCTCCTAGATCCGAGCACCTACGAGCAGTACTTC. The rearrangement links TRBV4-3 to TRBJ2-7; D uncertain. Deletions cut 3 bases from V and 2 bases from J, with 17 bases between. The germline V gene encodes CDR1 LGHNA and CDR2 YSLEER. The CDR3 length is 16 residues.

Ten or more counts support this clonotype. V usage is TRBV5-1 and J usage is TRBJ2-3; D unclear. Germline assignment: CDR1 SGHRS and CDR2 YFSETQ. The CDR3 length is 14 residues. The V gene lost 3 bases and the J gene lost 9 bases, with 17 bases spanning the gap. The CDR3 reads CASSSGINVGTQYF. For the CDR3, the DNA is TGCGCCAGCAGCTCTGGGATAAACGTAGGAACGCAGTATTTT.